A single sample is the source of the 30 T cell receptor beta chains below, sequenced in a study of STAT5B mutations in CD4+ large granular lymphocyte leukemia. Clones were read by immunoSEQ multiplex PCR, and TCRdb kept only the in-frame ones, dropping some. The table records about 31,000 clones, just over 75% of them present only once. Source material: CD4+ T cells from blood buffy coats. Every receptor here comes from a human donor in good health.

This clone was picked up a small number of times. CDR3 nucleotides: TGTGCCAGCAGTGGACGGAAAGAGACCCAGTACTTC. Its translation: CASSGRKETQYF. The rearrangement uses TRBV2 and TRBJ2-5; D unresolved. Trimming shortened V by 4 bases and J by 3 bases, and 6 bases separated the two germline ends. The CDR3 has 12 residues. Per the germline V gene, CDR1 is SNHLY and CDR2 is FYNNEI.

This clone was seen a single time. V is TRBV7-2 and J is TRBJ2-2, with a weak D call TRBD1 (5 bases). Trimming took off 5 bases at V and 6 bases at J, with 10 bases between the two ends. The CDR3 runs to 13 residues. Germline values: CDR1 SGHTA, CDR2 FQGNSA. CDR3 sequence reads: CASSRARAGELFF. The DNA of the CDR3 is TGTGCCAGCAGCCGCGCCAGGGCCGGGGAGCTGTTTTTT.

This clone occurred once. The CDR3 spells CASSSGSQETQYF. DNA for the CDR3: TGTGCCAGTAGTTCGGGCAGCCAAGAGACCCAGTACTTC. The genes are TRBV19 and TRBJ2-5; D unclear. Trimming stripped 5 bases from V and 1 base from J, with 8 bases between. From germline, CDR1 is LNHDA and CDR2 SQIVND (reference sequence). This CDR3 spans 13 amino acids.

The chain joins TRBV11-3 to TRBJ2-1; D not certain. CDR3 length equals 13 residues. CDR1 SGHNT and CDR2 YENEEA come from the germline V gene. Trimming removed 2 bases at V and 5 bases at J, with 7 bases between. CDR3 loop: CASSLYPNNEQFF. CDR3 coding DNA: TGTGCCAGCAGCTTATATCCGAACAATGAGCAGTTCTTC. The full variable domain, in which reference TRBV11-3 and TRBJ2-1 provide the parts outside the CDR3, is EAGVVQSPRYKIIEKKQPVAFWCNPISGHNTLYWYLQNLGQGPELLIRYENEEAVDDSQLPKDRFSAERLKGVDSTLKIQPAELGDSAVYLCASSLYPNNEQFFGPGTRLTVL.

The V call is TRBV7-2, the J call TRBJ1-2; D possibly corresponds to TRBD1 (5 bases). The CDR3 has 14 residues. Germline CDR1 reads SGHTA; CDR2 reads FQGNSA. V dropped 7 bases and J dropped 2 bases, with 14 bases sitting between them. CDR3 DNA sequence: TGTGCCAGCACCCCCCCGGGGGGAAACTATGGCTACACCTTC. This codes for CASTPPGGNYGYTF.

The CDR3 region is CASSLLNTGELFF. Written as DNA, the CDR3 is TGTGCCAGCAGCTTACTTAACACCGGGGAGCTGTTTTTT. The genes are TRBV7-3 and TRBJ2-2; D unresolved. This CDR3 contains 13 residues. The germline CDR1 and CDR2 sequences are SGHTA and FQGTGA. Trimming removed 2 bases at V and 2 bases at J, with 3 bases between.

The V gene is TRBV10-2, the J gene TRBJ1-1; possibly TRBD1 for D (5 bases). Germline V gene lookup returns CDR1 WSHSY and CDR2 SAAADI. This CDR3 is built from 13 residues. Trimming cost V 8 bases and J 2 bases, with 12 bases left between them. CDR3 in amino acids: CASLRGVNTEAFF. The CDR3 nucleotides are TGCGCCAGCCTTCGGGGGGTAAACACTGAAGCTTTCTTT.

This clone has a handful of counts. J is TRBJ1-1 and V is TRBV7-2; 8 bases align to TRBD1. The J segment lost 8 bases and the V segment lost 4 bases, leaving 9 bases of the junction unmatched. The V gene's germline CDR1 is SGHTA and CDR2 FQGNSA. The CDR3 length is 14 residues. This CDR3 reads CASSSQQGATEAFF. The CDR3 DNA reads as TGTGCCAGCAGCTCCCAGCAGGGGGCTACCGAAGCTTTCTTT. Full variable domain (remainder filled in from reference TRBV7-2 and TRBJ1-1): GAGVSQSPSNKVTEKGKDVELRCDPISGHTALYWYRQSLGQGLEFLIYFQGNSAPDKSGLPSDRFSAERTGGSVSTLTIQRTQQEDSAVYLCASSSQQGATEAFFGQGTRLTVV.

This rearrangement joins TRBV2 to TRBJ2-7; D possibly corresponds to TRBD1 (6 bases). Germline values: CDR1 SNHLY, CDR2 FYNNEI. V lost 6 bases and J 0 bases, leaving 12 bases between the germline ends. The CDR3 has 14 amino acids. The DNA of the CDR3 is TGTGCCAGCAGGAGCGACAGGCACTCCTACGAGCAGTACTTC. Residues: CASRSDRHSYEQYF.

This clone was detected once. V and J are TRBV5-1 and TRBJ1-1; D gene uncertain. The CDR3 extends over 14 amino acids. CDR1 and CDR2 from the germline V gene are SGHRS and YFSETQ. V lost 0 bases to trimming and J lost 0 bases, with 6 bases between them. The CDR3 here is CASSLGSLNTEAFF. The DNA of the CDR3 is TGCGCCAGCAGCTTGGGATCTTTGAACACTGAAGCTTTCTTT. The entire variable domain, with the rest obtained from reference TRBV5-1 and TRBJ1-1, is as follows: KAGVTQTPRYLIKTRGQQVTLSCSPISGHRSVSWYQQTPGQGLQFLFEYFSETQRNKGNFPGRFSGRQFSNSRSEMNVSTLELGDSALYLCASSLGSLNTEAFFGQGTRLTVV.

As DNA, the CDR3 is TGTGCCATCAAGGGGCCGGAGAGCAATCAGCCCCAGCATTTT. It encodes CAIKGPESNQPQHF. This chain links TRBV10-3 with TRBJ1-5; weak D call: TRBD1 (5 bases). V lost 7 bases to trimming and J lost 1 base, with 11 bases between them. The CDR3 consists of 14 residues. The germline gives CDR1 ENHRY, CDR2 SYGVKD.

The chain recombines TRBV5-4 with TRBJ2-3, with 8 bases that match TRBD1. Germline-derived CDR1 and CDR2 are SGHNT and YYREEE (reference sequence). The CDR3 loop spans 15 amino acids. With V trimmed by 3 bases and J by 1 base, 4 bases remained unmatched. The CDR3 loop reads CASSSGGLGTDTQYF. The CDR3 DNA is TGTGCCAGCAGCTCAGGGGGCTTGGGCACAGATACGCAGTATTTT.

CDR3 nucleotide sequence: TGTGCCAGCAGTCCGGGGGAGACCCAGTACTTC. Amino acid sequence: CASSPGETQYF. The gene calls are TRBV7-6 and TRBJ2-5; a possible D gene is TRBD2 (5 bases). Trimming stripped 6 bases from V and 5 bases from J, with 7 bases between. CDR3 length: 11 amino acids. Germline CDR1 is SGHVS and CDR2 is FNYEAQ.

This rearrangement joins TRBV4-1 to TRBJ2-3, with D perhaps assigned TRBD1 or TRBD2 (6 bases each). The ends were cut back, 1 base at V and 5 bases at J, with 16 bases in the middle. From germline, CDR1 is MGHRA and CDR2 YSYEKL. There are 16 residues in the CDR3. CDR3 sequence: CASSQVRGRGRDTQYF. CDR3 in DNA: TGCGCCAGCAGCCAAGTGCGGGGCAGGGGACGAGATACGCAGTATTTT.

This sequence joins TRBV5-1 and TRBJ1-6; D possibly corresponds to TRBD1 (5 bases). This CDR3 is built from 16 residues. Germline assignment: CDR1 SGHRS and CDR2 YFSETQ. V was trimmed by 0 bases and J by 7 bases, leaving 14 bases between them. CDR3 in amino acids: CASSLAAGTSNSPLHF. The CDR3 DNA follows: TGCGCCAGCAGCTTGGCGGCAGGGACGTCGAATTCACCCCTCCACTTT.

The J gene is TRBJ1-3, the V gene TRBV5-1; D unresolved. Germline V gene lookup returns CDR1 SGHRS and CDR2 YFSETQ. V gave up 1 base and J gave up 0 bases, with 14 bases separating them. The CDR3 is made up of 17 amino acids. The CDR3 loop is CASSLPKSGLSGNTIYF. The CDR3 DNA reads TGCGCCAGCAGCTTGCCGAAATCCGGCCTCTCTGGAAACACCATATATTTT. The whole variable domain, filled in from reference TRBV5-1 and TRBJ1-3, reads KAGVTQTPRYLIKTRGQQVTLSCSPISGHRSVSWYQQTPGQGLQFLFEYFSETQRNKGNFPGRFSGRQFSNSRSEMNVSTLELGDSALYLCASSLPKSGLSGNTIYFGEGSWLTVV.

This chain joins TRBV15 and TRBJ2-5; the D is unclear. Germline CDR1 is LNHNV and CDR2 is YYDKDF (reference sequence). Deletions cut 0 bases from V and 5 bases from J, with 7 bases between. The CDR3 is 13 amino acids. CDR3 bases: TGTGCCACCAGCAGAGATCCGCGGGAGACCCAGTACTTC. This encodes CATSRDPRETQYF.

The chain joins TRBV10-2 to TRBJ2-2; perhaps TRBD2 as D (5 bases). Trimming took 4 bases from V and 6 from J, leaving 12 bases between them. The length of the CDR3 is 14 residues. Germline-derived CDR1 and CDR2 are WSHSY and SAAADI. The CDR3 protein is CASSALRAAGELFF. CDR3 nucleotide sequence: TGCGCCAGCAGTGCTTTGAGGGCCGCCGGGGAGCTGTTTTTT.

The V and J genes are TRBV7-2 and TRBJ2-1, with 13 positions matching TRBD2. The CDR3 loop spans 14 amino acids. V shed 3 bases and J 10 bases; nucleotides not matched to a gene: 3. Germline V gene lookup returns CDR1 SGHTA and CDR2 FQGNSA. The CDR3 nucleotides are TGTGCCAGCAGCTTGGGGGGACTAGCGGGAGAGCAGTTCTTC. Translated: CASSLGGLAGEQFF.

The rearrangement joins TRBV5-5 to TRBJ2-2, with 9 bases matching TRBD2. This CDR3 region has 17 residues. The germline V gene has CDR1 SGHKS and CDR2 YYEKEE (reference sequence). Germline trimming cut 2 bases from V and 7 bases from J; bases unmatched to any gene: 12. CDR3 protein: CASSFSSGKSYSGELFF. CDR3 bases: TGTGCCAGCAGCTTTTCTAGCGGGAAGAGCTATAGCGGGGAGCTGTTTTTT.

The V gene is TRBV2, the J gene TRBJ1-4; D might be TRBD1 (5 bases). Trimming took off 5 bases at V and 5 bases at J, with 9 bases between the two ends. The CDR3 is 13 residues long. The germline V gene encodes CDR1 SNHLY and CDR2 FYNNEI. The CDR3 loop is CASSRQRNEKLFF. CDR3 in DNA: TGTGCCAGCAGTCGACAGCGAAATGAAAAACTGTTTTTT.

This clone was counted between two and nine times. The J gene is TRBJ1-4, the V gene TRBV19, with TRBD1 matching 10 bases. Germline loops: CDR1 LNHDA, CDR2 SQIVND (reference sequence). The CDR3 spans 14 residues. With 3 bases clipped from V and 11 bases from J, the junction kept 6 bases outside the gene matches. The CDR3 nucleotides read TGTGCCAGTAGTATGGGACAGGGGTTGTGGAAACTGTTTTTT. Translating gives CASSMGQGLWKLFF.

The J gene is TRBJ1-5, the V gene TRBV15; D is perhaps TRBD1 (6 bases). Germline CDR1 LNHNV, CDR2 YYDKDF (reference sequence). The CDR3 sequence is 15 residues long. Trimming cost V 5 bases and J 4 bases, with 15 bases left between them. The CDR3 sequence is CATSSRGAGNQPQHF. Here the CDR3 DNA reads TGTGCCACCAGCTCAAGGGGGGCAGGGAATCAGCCCCAGCATTTT.

This clone was picked up a small number of times. V and J are TRBV2 and TRBJ1-1, with D hard to call. There are 13 residues in the CDR3. Trimming removed 8 bases from V and 0 bases from J, with 10 bases in between. CDR1 SNHLY and CDR2 FYNNEI come from the germline V gene. The CDR3 region is CASRRDVNTEAFF. CDR3 DNA sequence: TGTGCCAGCCGGCGGGATGTGAACACTGAAGCTTTCTTT.

Only one count was recorded for this clone. The rearrangement uses TRBV12-5 and TRBJ1-1; D remains unclear. This CDR3 contains 14 residues. Germline assignment: CDR1 LGHNT and CDR2 FRNRAP. V lost 6 bases, J lost 1 base, and 12 bases lay in between. CDR3 protein: CASGTYTPNTEAFF. CDR3 DNA: TGTGCTAGTGGGACATACACCCCGAACACTGAAGCTTTCTTT.

Written as DNA, the CDR3 is TGTGCCAGCCGAAGGGGAGGGGGCACTGAAGCTTTCTTT. It codes for CASRRGGGTEAFF. The V gene is TRBV13, the J gene TRBJ1-1; weak D call: TRBD1 (6 bases). Trimming took off 8 bases at V and 4 bases at J, with 14 bases between the two ends. Germline V gene data show CDR1 as PRHDT and CDR2 as FYEKMQ (reference sequence). This CDR3 contains 13 residues.

The chain links TRBV5-4 to TRBJ2-2, with 7 bases fitting TRBD1. This CDR3 is 16 amino acids long. Per germline, CDR1 SGHNT and CDR2 YYREEE (reference sequence). Trimming at V came to 3 bases and at J to 6 bases, leaving 11 bases not matched to a gene. The CDR3 reads CASSSPQKTGAGELFF. CDR3 sequence (DNA): TGTGCCAGCAGCTCGCCACAGAAAACAGGGGCCGGGGAGCTGTTTTTT.

The table lists this clone with a count of one. V is TRBV19 and J is TRBJ1-1, with a possible D match to TRBD1 (6 bases). This CDR3 contains 13 residues. The germline CDR1 and CDR2 sequences are LNHDA and SQIVND (reference sequence). V was trimmed by 7 bases and J by 11 bases, leaving 20 bases between them. The CDR3 loop is CASTDRRRGAAFF. Written as DNA, the CDR3 is TGTGCCAGTACTGACCGTCGCAGGGGTGCGGCTTTCTTT.

The chain links TRBV5-8 to TRBJ1-1; D possibly corresponds to TRBD1 (5 bases). In germline, CDR1 is SGHTS, CDR2 YDEGEE. The CDR3 is made up of 14 amino acids. Deletions cut 7 bases from V and 5 bases from J, with 18 bases between. The CDR3, as DNA: TGTGCCAGCGTTCTCCACCAAAAGGGGACTGAAGCTTTCTTT. It encodes CASVLHQKGTEAFF.

Of note for this clone: The junction does not match germline at one end; this may be a read error. The CDR3 region is CVSSLGLGGYNEQFF. The CDR3 DNA reads as TGCGTCAGCAGCTTAGGCCTGGGGGGTTACAATGAGCAGTTCTTC. The chain is built from TRBV5-1 and TRBJ2-1; D possibly corresponds to TRBD2 (6 bases). This CDR3 is 15 amino acids long. Germline V CDR1 and CDR2: SGHRS, YFSETQ.